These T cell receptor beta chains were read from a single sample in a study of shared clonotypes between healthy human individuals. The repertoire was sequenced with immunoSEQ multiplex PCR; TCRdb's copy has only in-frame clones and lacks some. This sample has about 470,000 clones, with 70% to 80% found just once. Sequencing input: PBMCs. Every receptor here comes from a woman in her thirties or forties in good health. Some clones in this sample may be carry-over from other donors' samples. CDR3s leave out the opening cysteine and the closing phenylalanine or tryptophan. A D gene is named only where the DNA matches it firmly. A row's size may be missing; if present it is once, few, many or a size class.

CDR3 protein: ARGQNPIGETQY; clone size: .; D gene: .; V gene: TRBV30; J gene: TRBJ2-5
CDR3 protein: ASSPRPTSGPSYEQY; clone size: .; D gene: TRBD2; V gene: TRBV7-8; J gene: TRBJ2-7
CDR3 protein: SVGLVDEQF; clone size: .; D gene: TRBD2; V gene: TRBV29-1; J gene: TRBJ2-1
CDR3 protein: AWDTGTGVFGGYT; clone size: .; D gene: TRBD1; V gene: TRBV30; J gene: TRBJ1-2
CDR3 protein: ASSLTGVDEQF; clone size: .; D gene: TRBD1; V gene: TRBV7-9; J gene: TRBJ2-1
CDR3 protein: ASSLEGAGNTGELF; clone size: once; D gene: .; V gene: TRBV7-2; J gene: TRBJ2-2
CDR3 protein: ASSLYGTGGEKLF; clone size: .; D gene: TRBD1; V gene: TRBV7-2; J gene: TRBJ1-4
CDR3 protein: ASSPVRVSGANVLT; clone size: .; D gene: .; V gene: TRBV18; J gene: TRBJ2-6
CDR3 protein: ASSLAGQGPYEQY; clone size: .; D gene: .; V gene: TRBV4-3; J gene: .
CDR3 protein: ASSLEPPRQY; clone size: .; D gene: .; V gene: TRBV5-1; J gene: TRBJ2-7
CDR3 protein: ASSYSIPGGAF; clone size: .; D gene: .; V gene: TRBV6-5; J gene: TRBJ1-1